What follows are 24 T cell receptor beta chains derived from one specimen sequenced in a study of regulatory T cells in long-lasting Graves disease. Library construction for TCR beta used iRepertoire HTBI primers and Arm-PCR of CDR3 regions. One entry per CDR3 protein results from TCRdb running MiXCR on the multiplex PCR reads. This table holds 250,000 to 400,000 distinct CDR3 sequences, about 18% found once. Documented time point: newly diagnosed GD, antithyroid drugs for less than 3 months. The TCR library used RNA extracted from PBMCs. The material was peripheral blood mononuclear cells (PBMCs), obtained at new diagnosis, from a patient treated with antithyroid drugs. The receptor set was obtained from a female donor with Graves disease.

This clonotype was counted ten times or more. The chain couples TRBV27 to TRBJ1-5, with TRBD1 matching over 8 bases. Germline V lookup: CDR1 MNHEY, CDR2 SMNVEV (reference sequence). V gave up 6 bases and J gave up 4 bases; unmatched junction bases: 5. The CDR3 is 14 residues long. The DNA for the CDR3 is TGTGCCAGCAGACGGACAGGGCAAAATCAGCCCCAGCATTTT. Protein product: CASRRTGQNQPQHF.

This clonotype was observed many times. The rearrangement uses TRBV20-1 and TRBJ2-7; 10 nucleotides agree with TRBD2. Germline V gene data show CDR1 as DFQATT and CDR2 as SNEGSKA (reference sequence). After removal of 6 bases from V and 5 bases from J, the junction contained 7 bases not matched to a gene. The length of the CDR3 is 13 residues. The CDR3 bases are TGCAGTGCGCTAGCGGGAGTGAGTAACGAGCAGTACTTC. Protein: CSALAGVSNEQYF.

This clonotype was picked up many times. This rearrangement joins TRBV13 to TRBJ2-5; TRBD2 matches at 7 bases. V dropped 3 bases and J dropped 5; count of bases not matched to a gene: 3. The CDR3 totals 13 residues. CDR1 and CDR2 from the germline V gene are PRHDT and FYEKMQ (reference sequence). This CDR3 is CASSFMRGETQYF. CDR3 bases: TGTGCCAGCAGCTTTATGCGGGGGGAGACCCAGTACTTC.

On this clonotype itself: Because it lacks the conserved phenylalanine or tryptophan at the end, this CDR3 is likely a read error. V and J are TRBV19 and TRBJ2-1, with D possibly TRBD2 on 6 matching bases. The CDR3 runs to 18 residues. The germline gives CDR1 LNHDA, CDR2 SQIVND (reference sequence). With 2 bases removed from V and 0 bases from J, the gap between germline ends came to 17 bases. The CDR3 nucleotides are TGTGCCAGTAGTATAATCTTGGACTATCCGAGCTCCTACAATGAGCAGTTCTCC. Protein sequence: CASSIILDYPSSYNEQFS.

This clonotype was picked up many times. This chain's CDR3 is CASSLGTGAAEQYF. DNA for the CDR3: TGCGCCAGCAGCTTGGGGACCGGGGCTGCCGAGCAGTACTTC. The chain is built from TRBV5-1 and TRBJ2-7, with D tentatively TRBD1 or TRBD2 (5 bases each). Germline CDR1 and CDR2: SGHRS and YFSETQ. The length of the CDR3 is 14 residues. The V gene lost 0 bases and the J gene lost 6 bases, with 13 bases spanning the gap.

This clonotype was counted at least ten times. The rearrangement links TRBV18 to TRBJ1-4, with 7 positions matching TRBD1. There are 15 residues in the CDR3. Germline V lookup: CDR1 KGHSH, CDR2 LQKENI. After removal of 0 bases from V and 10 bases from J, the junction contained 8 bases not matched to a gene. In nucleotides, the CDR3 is TGTGCCAGCTCACCACCGACAGGGCCGAGCGGAAAACTGTTTTTT. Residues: CASSPPTGPSGKLFF.

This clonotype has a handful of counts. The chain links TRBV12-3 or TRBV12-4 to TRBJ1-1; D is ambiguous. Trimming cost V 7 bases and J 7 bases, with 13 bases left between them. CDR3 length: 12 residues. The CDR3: CASTRLSVEAFF. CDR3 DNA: TGTGCCAGCACCCGCTTGTCTGTTGAAGCTTTCTTT.

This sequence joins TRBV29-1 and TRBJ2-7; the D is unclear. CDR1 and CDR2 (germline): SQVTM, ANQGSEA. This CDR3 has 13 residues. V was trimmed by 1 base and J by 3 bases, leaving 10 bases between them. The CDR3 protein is CSVEADGSYEQYF. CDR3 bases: TGCAGCGTTGAAGCCGACGGCAGCTACGAGCAGTACTTC.

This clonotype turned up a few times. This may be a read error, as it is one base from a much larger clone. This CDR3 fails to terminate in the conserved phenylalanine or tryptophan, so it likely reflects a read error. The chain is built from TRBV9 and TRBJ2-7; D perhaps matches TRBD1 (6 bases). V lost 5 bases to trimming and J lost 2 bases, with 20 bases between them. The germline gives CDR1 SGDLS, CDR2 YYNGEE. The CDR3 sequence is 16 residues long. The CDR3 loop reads CASSWGRGRATYEQYS. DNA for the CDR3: TGTGCCAGCAGTTGGGGCAGGGGCAGGGCCACCTACGAGCAGTACTCC.

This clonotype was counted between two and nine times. CDR3 loop: CSASFYPGSDQPQHF. CDR3 DNA: TGCAGTGCTTCCTTCTACCCAGGGTCGGATCAGCCCCAGCATTTT. The chain carries TRBV20-1 and TRBJ1-5; perhaps TRBD1 as D (5 bases). Germline CDR1 DFQATT, CDR2 SNEGSKA (reference sequence). CDR3 length equals 15 residues. Trimming took 5 bases from V and 5 from J, leaving 19 bases between them.

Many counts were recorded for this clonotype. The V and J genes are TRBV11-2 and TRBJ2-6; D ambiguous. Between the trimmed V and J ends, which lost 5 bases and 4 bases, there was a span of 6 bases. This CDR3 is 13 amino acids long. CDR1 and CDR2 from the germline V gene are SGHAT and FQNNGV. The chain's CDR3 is CASSRAGANVLTF. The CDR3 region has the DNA TGTGCCAGCAGCCGCGCGGGGGCCAACGTCCTGACTTTC.

CDR3 loop: CASSTAGSLSNQPQHF. The CDR3 DNA is TGTGCCAGTAGTACAGCTGGATCCCTTAGCAATCAGCCCCAGCATTTT. The J gene is TRBJ1-5, the V gene TRBV19; no clear D gene. Germline V CDR1 and CDR2: LNHDA, SQIVND (reference sequence). Trimming cost V 4 bases and J 0 bases, with 13 bases left between them. CDR3 length equals 16 residues.

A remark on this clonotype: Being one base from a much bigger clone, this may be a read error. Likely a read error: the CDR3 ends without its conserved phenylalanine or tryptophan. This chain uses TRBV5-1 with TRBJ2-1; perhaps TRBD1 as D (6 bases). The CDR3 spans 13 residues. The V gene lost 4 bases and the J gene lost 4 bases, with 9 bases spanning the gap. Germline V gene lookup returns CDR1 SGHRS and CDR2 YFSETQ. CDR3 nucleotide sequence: TGCGCCAGCAGCCAAGGACAGTACAATGAGCAGTTCATC. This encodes CASSQGQYNEQFI.

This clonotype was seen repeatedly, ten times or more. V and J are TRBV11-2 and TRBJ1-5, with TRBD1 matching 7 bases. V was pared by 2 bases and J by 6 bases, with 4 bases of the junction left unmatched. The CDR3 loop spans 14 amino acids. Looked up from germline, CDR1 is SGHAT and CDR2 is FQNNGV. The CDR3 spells CASSLQGEGQPQHF. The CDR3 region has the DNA TGTGCCAGCAGCTTACAGGGGGAGGGTCAGCCCCAGCATTTT.

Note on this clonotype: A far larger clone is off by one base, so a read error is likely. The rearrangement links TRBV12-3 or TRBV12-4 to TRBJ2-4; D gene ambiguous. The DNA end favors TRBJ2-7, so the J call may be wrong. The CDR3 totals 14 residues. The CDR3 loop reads CARSSNGWGYEQYF. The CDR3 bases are TGTGCCCGCAGTTCTAACGGGTGGGGATACGAGCAGTACTTC.

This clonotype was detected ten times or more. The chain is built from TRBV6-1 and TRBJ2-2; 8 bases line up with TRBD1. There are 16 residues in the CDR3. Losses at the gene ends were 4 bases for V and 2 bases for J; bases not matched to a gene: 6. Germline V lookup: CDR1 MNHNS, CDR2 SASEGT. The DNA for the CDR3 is TGTGCCAGCAGTGGCCGGGCAGGGGGCAACACCGGGGAGCTGTTTTTT. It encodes CASSGRAGGNTGELFF.

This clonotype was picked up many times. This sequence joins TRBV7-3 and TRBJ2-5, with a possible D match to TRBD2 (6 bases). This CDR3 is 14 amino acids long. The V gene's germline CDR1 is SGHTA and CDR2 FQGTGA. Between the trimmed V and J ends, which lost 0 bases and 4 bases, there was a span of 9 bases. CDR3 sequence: CASSLTSGGETQYF. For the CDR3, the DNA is TGTGCCAGCAGCTTAACTAGCGGAGGAGAGACCCAGTACTTC.

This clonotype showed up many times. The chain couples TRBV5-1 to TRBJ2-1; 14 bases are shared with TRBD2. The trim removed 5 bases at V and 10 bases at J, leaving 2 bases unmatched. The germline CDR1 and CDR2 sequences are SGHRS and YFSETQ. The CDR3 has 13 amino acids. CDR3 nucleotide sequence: TGCGCCAGCAGTAGGACTAGCGGGAGGGAGCAGTTCTTC. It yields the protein CASSRTSGREQFF.

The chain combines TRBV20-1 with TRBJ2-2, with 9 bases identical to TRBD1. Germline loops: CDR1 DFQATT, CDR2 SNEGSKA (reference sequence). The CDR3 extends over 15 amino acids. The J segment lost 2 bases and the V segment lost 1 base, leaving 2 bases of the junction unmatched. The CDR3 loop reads CSARAGQGNTGELFF. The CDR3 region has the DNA TGCAGTGCTAGAGCGGGACAGGGAAACACCGGGGAGCTGTTTTTT.

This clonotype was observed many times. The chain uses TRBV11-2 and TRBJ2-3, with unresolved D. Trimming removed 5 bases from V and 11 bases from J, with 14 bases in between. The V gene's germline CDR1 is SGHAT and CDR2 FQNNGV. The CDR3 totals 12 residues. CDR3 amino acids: CASSPAKLEQYF. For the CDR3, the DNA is TGTGCCAGCAGCCCAGCCAAGTTAGAGCAGTATTTT.

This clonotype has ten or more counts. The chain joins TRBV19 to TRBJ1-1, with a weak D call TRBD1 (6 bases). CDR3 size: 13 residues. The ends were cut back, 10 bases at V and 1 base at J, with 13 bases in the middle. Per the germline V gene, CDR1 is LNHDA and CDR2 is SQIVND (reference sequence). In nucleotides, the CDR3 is TGTGCCACTGCGACAGGATGGAACACTGAAGCTTTCTTT. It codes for CATATGWNTEAFF.

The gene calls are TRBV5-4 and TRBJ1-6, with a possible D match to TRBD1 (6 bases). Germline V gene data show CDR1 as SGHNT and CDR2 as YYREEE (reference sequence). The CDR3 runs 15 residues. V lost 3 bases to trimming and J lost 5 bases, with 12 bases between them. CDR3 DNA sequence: TGTGCCAGCAGCTACGGACAGCGGGATAATTCACCCCTCCACTTT. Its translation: CASSYGQRDNSPLHF. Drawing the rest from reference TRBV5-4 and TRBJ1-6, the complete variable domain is ETGVTQSPTHLIKTRGQQVTLRCSSQSGHNTVSWYQQALGQGPQFIFQYYREEENGRGNFPPRFSGLQFPNYSSELNVNALELDDSALYLCASSYGQRDNSPLHFGNGTRLTVT.

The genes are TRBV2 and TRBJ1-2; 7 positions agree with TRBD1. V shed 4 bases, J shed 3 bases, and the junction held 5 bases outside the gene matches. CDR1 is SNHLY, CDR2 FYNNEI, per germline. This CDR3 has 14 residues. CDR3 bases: TGTGCCAGCAGTGGCACAGGGGAGTACTATGGCTACACCTTC. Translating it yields CASSGTGEYYGYTF. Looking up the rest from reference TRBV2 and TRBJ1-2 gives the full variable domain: EPEVTQTPSHQVTQMGQEVILRCVPISNHLYFYWYRQILGQKVEFLVSFYNNEISEKSEIFDDQFSVERPDGSNFTLKIRSTKLEDSAMYFCASSGTGEYYGYTFGSGTRLTVV.

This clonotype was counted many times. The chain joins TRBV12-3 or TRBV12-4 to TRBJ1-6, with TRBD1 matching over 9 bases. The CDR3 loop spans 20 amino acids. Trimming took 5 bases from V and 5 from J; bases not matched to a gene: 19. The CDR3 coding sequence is TGTGCCAGCAGTCCGACTCCGGGACAGGGCTCCGGGCGGGATAATTCACCCCTCCACTTT. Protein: CASSPTPGQGSGRDNSPLHF.